What follows describes a single T cell receptor beta chain. The antigen is not known. This PCR relied on a set of 60 Vbeta primers and 13 Jbeta primers. Profiled with immunoSEQ multiplex PCR; TCRdb holds only in-frame clones, not every one. The table shows 160,000 or so clones, with roughly 80% occurring only once. The sample belongs to a study of cytomegalovirus exposure and HLA in healthy donors. General study results and limits: The productive fraction for most TCR beta V segments was about 87% or about 30% in an earlier analysis. There were some public TCRs occurring in many donors, but most TCR sequences were rare.

CDR3 size: 14 residues. CDR1 MNHNS and CDR2 SASEGT come from the germline V gene. Trimming took off 7 bases at V and 2 bases at J, with 15 bases between the two ends. This receptor was taken from a man aged 25-45 years in good health and CMV-seronegative. Sequenced sample: PBMCs. The gene calls are TRBV6-1 and TRBJ2-7; D not resolved. CDR3 residues: CASKPTASTYEQYF. CDR3 in DNA: TGTGCCAGCAAACCCACAGCTTCCACCTACGAGCAGTACTTC.